This TCR beta chain appears in the sequencing data of a study of OX40 agonist ivuxolimab in advanced cancers. Germline CDR1 is SEHNR and CDR2 is FQNEAQ (reference sequence). Trimming stripped 0 bases from V and 5 bases from J, with 16 bases between. The CDR3 has 16 residues. The assay was immunoSEQ multiplex PCR, and TCRdb's table has in-frame clones only and misses some. The profile shows approximately 89,000 clones, 70% to 90% of them singletons. The chain combines TRBV7-9 with TRBJ1-1; D is perhaps TRBD1 (5 bases). The material was CD4+ or CD8+ T cells sorted from blood, obtained in a trial of the OX40 agonist ivuxolimab. This receptor was obtained from an adult with an advanced solid tumor such as melanoma, head and neck, liver or kidney cancer. The CDR3 loop is CASSLAEGPLRTEAFF. Written as DNA, the CDR3 is TGTGCCAGCAGCTTAGCGGAGGGACCCTTGAGGACTGAAGCTTTCTTT.